One and the same sample provided the 25 T cell receptor beta chains below, sequenced in a study of blood T cell repertoires in COVID-19. The method was immunoSEQ multiplex PCR; TCRdb's version includes in-frame clones alone and lacks a portion of them. The sample contains 60,000 to 75,000 clones, 82% of which appear only once. Source material: peripheral blood. The receptor set was obtained from a human donor in a cohort sampled during active COVID-19.

V gene TRBV28 combines with J gene TRBJ1-4; weak D call: TRBD1 (5 bases). Germline CDR1 is MDHEN and CDR2 is SYDVKM. This CDR3 has 14 amino acids. V lost 5 bases and J lost 7, with 14 bases in between. The CDR3 coding sequence is TGTGCCAGCAGTCTCCAGGGAGGAGGTGAAAAACTGTTTTTT. It encodes CASSLQGGGEKLFF. The whole variable domain, remainder taken from reference TRBV28 and TRBJ1-4, is DVKVTQSSRYLVKRTGEKVFLECVQDMDHENMFWYRQDPGLGLRLIYFSYDVKMKEKGDIPEGYSVSREKKERFSLILESASTNQTSMYLCASSLQGGGEKLFFGSGTQLSVL.

The chain links TRBV10-2 to TRBJ2-1; TRBD1 agrees at 7 bases. This CDR3 comprises 15 residues. Germline-derived CDR1 and CDR2 are WSHSY and SAAADI. J gave up 1 base and V 6 bases, and 6 bases lay outside the gene matches. In DNA form, the CDR3 reads TGCGCCAGCAGGGACACAGGGGCATCCTACAATGAGCAGTTCTTC. It codes for CASRDTGASYNEQFF.

The chain is built from TRBV5-2 and TRBJ2-6; the table's D call of TRBD2 was not tested on the DNA. TRBV5-2 is deemed a pseudogene. CDR3 length equals 18 residues. The CDR3 is CASKASREYTKSGNVLTF. In DNA form, the CDR3 reads TGTGCCAGCAAAGCATCGCGGGAGTACACAAAGTCGGGCAACGTCCTGACTTTC.

By share of the sample, this clone is medium-sized. This chain joins TRBV18 and TRBJ2-2, with D possibly matching TRBD1 (5 bases). This CDR3 spans 15 amino acids. Germline values: CDR1 KGHSH, CDR2 LQKENI. V was cut by 2 bases and J by 6 bases, with 13 bases left in between. The CDR3 nucleotides are TGTGCCAGCTCACCAGGACAACGAACCGCCGGGGAGCTGTTTTTT. Translation: CASSPGQRTAGELFF. Full variable domain (rest looked up from reference TRBV18 and TRBJ2-2): NAGVMQNPRHLVRRRGQEARLRCSPMKGHSHVYWYRQLPEEGLKFMVYLQKENIIDESGMPKERFSAEFPKEGPSILRIQQVVRGDSAAYFCASSPGQRTAGELFFGEGSRLTVL.

The chain combines TRBV5-1 with TRBJ2-2; 7 nucleotides align to TRBD1. Germline V gives CDR1 SGHRS, CDR2 YFSETQ. This CDR3 has 16 amino acids. V was clipped by 0 bases and J by 4 bases; unmatched bases: 6. The CDR3 DNA sequence: TGCGCCAGCAGCTTGGCCGGGACAGTCGGCACCGGGGAGCTGTTTTTT. Protein: CASSLAGTVGTGELFF.

The chain employs TRBV27 and TRBJ1-5; D gene ambiguous. V shed 2 bases and J shed 6 bases, with 8 bases lying between them. This CDR3 contains 13 residues. Germline loops: CDR1 MNHEY, CDR2 SMNVEV (reference sequence). In DNA form, the CDR3 reads TGTGCCAGCAGTTTAAATAACATTCAGCCCCAGCATTTT. It specifies CASSLNNIQPQHF.

The CDR3 loop reads CASQGLAPHEQFF. The CDR3 region has the DNA TGTGCCAGCCAGGGACTAGCCCCCCATGAGCAGTTCTTC. The chain links TRBV7-2 to TRBJ2-1; 9 nucleotides match TRBD2. This CDR3 region has 13 residues. The germline gives CDR1 SGHTA, CDR2 FQGNSA. Losses at the gene ends were 8 bases for V and 8 bases for J; bases not matched to a gene: 7. The full variable domain, with the rest looked up from reference TRBV7-2 and TRBJ2-1, is GAGVSQSPSNKVTEKGKDVELRCDPISGHTALYWYRQSLGQGLEFLIYFQGNSAPDKSGLPSDRFSAERTGGSVSTLTIQRTQQEDSAVYLCASQGLAPHEQFFGPGTRLTVL.

V and J are TRBV3-1 (or the pseudogene TRBV3-2) and TRBJ1-6; D remains unclear. With 0 bases removed from V and 9 bases from J, the gap between germline ends came to 15 bases. This CDR3 contains 16 residues. The germline V gene has CDR1 LGHDT and CDR2 YNNKEL (reference sequence). CDR3 nucleotide sequence: TGTGCCAGCAGCCAAGATTTCGGCAGCGGGCTTTCACCCCTCCACTTT. Translation: CASSQDFGSGLSPLHF.

The V and J genes are TRBV12-5 and TRBJ1-1; TRBD1 aligns across 7 bases. The length of the CDR3 is 15 residues. V lost 3 bases to trimming and J lost 4 bases; unmatched junction nucleotides: 8. Germline loops: CDR1 LGHNT, CDR2 FRNRAP. Here the CDR3 DNA reads TGTGCTAGTGGTTTCGCGAGACAGGGTATCACTGAAGCTTTCTTT. This encodes CASGFARQGITEAFF.

The rearrangement joins TRBV11-2 to TRBJ2-4; 9 bases line up with TRBD2. Unmatched junction bases numbered 6, after V lost 7 bases and J lost 5 bases. CDR1 is SGHAT and CDR2 is FQNNGV in the germline V gene. The CDR3 contains 14 residues. The CDR3 spells CASTSGGSQNIQYF. For the CDR3, the DNA is TGTGCCAGCACAAGCGGGGGGAGCCAAAACATTCAGTACTTC.

The rearrangement links TRBV24-1 to TRBJ2-3, with 8 bases matching TRBD1. Germline CDR1 is KGHDR and CDR2 is SFDVKD. The V gene end was trimmed by 5 bases and the J gene end by 3 bases; junction bases not matched to a gene: 6. This CDR3 contains 15 residues. The DNA for the CDR3 is TGTGCCACCAGTGTCTCAGGGGGCGTAACAGATACGCAGTATTTT. As protein: CATSVSGGVTDTQYF.

The V gene is TRBV18, the J gene TRBJ2-3; perhaps TRBD1 as D (5 bases). Trimming shortened V by 3 bases and J by 6 bases, and 16 bases separated the two germline ends. The CDR3 contains 15 residues. Germline assignment: CDR1 KGHSH and CDR2 LQKENI. CDR3 DNA sequence: TGTGCCAGCTCACCGGACACACCGCTAGTGGATACGCAGTATTTT. It is translated as CASSPDTPLVDTQYF.

The rearrangement links TRBV19 to TRBJ2-2, with 7 bases that match TRBD1. With 3 bases clipped from V and 2 bases from J, the junction kept 6 bases outside the gene matches. Germline assignment: CDR1 LNHDA and CDR2 SQIVND (reference sequence). The CDR3 extends over 16 amino acids. The CDR3 loop reads CASSMTGTVNTGELFF. CDR3 coding DNA: TGTGCCAGTAGTATGACCGGGACAGTTAACACCGGGGAGCTGTTTTTT. Full variable domain (missing parts from reference TRBV19 and TRBJ2-2): DGGITQSPKYLFRKEGQNVTLSCEQNLNHDAMYWYRQDPGQGLRLIYYSQIVNDFQKGDIAEGYSVSREKKESFPLTVTSAQKNPTAFYLCASSMTGTVNTGELFFGEGSRLTVL.

About this clone itself: The same CDR3 can be traced to other DNA sequences in this sample. V and J are TRBV3-1 (or the pseudogene TRBV3-2) and TRBJ1-5, with D hard to call. The V and J ends lost 4 bases and 3 bases respectively, with 13 bases between them. Germline loops: CDR1 LGHDT, CDR2 YNNKEL (reference sequence). The CDR3 has 15 residues. CDR3: CASSLRSGPNQPQHF. The CDR3 coding sequence is TGTGCCAGCAGCCTCCGCAGCGGTCCCAATCAGCCCCAGCATTTT.

The V and J genes are TRBV9 and TRBJ2-7; TRBD1 is a possible D gene (6 bases). Between the trimmed V and J ends, which lost 3 bases and 0 bases, there was a span of 16 bases. This CDR3 has 16 amino acids. CDR1 and CDR2 (germline): SGDLS, YYNGEE. CDR3 loop: CASSAQGQFVSYEQYV. In nucleotides, the CDR3 is TGTGCCAGCAGCGCCCAAGGACAGTTTGTCTCCTACGAGCAGTACGTC.

The chain couples TRBV19 to TRBJ1-2; the match to TRBD1 covers 7 bases. CDR1 is LNHDA, CDR2 SQIVND, per germline (reference sequence). After removal of 5 bases from V and 7 bases from J, the junction contained 13 bases not matched to a gene. This CDR3 is built from 15 residues. The CDR3 protein is CASSVRDSSTGGYTF. For the CDR3, the DNA is TGTGCCAGTAGTGTCCGGGACAGTAGCACGGGTGGCTACACCTTC.

The chain carries TRBV28 and TRBJ2-7; 7 nucleotides line up with TRBD1. Germline-derived CDR1 and CDR2 are MDHEN and SYDVKM. This CDR3 is built from 15 residues. V dropped 2 bases and J dropped 3; count of bases not matched to a gene: 7. CDR3 region: CASSLVPGTDYEQYF. The CDR3 region has the DNA TGTGCCAGCAGTTTAGTTCCCGGGACAGACTACGAGCAGTACTTC.

The chain joins TRBV29-1 to TRBJ1-1; TRBD1 matches at 7 bases. Germline-derived CDR1 and CDR2 are SQVTM and ANQGSEA. The CDR3 has 14 residues. Trimming removed 6 bases from V and 2 bases from J; junction bases left unmatched: 9. CDR3 loop: CSVDGTEFNTEAFF. The DNA of the CDR3 is TGCAGCGTCGACGGGACAGAGTTTAACACTGAAGCTTTCTTT.

This chain uses TRBV27 with TRBJ2-7; 8 nucleotides line up with TRBD2. The CDR3 sequence is 13 residues long. Trimming at V came to 8 bases and at J to 3 bases, leaving 6 bases not matched to a gene. Looked up from germline, CDR1 is MNHEY and CDR2 is SMNVEV (reference sequence). The CDR3 DNA sequence: TGTGCCAGCCGAGGACTAGCCTACTACGAGCAGTACTTC. This codes for CASRGLAYYEQYF.

The genes are TRBV27 and TRBJ2-1, with 11 positions matching TRBD1. The CDR3 has 20 amino acids. Germline values: CDR1 MNHEY, CDR2 SMNVEV (reference sequence). The V segment lost 4 bases and the J segment 0 bases; nucleotides outside the gene matches: 14. CDR3 nucleotide sequence: TGTGCCAGCAGTTCGCGGACAGGGGGCTCGCGCGGTAGCTCCTACAATGAGCAGTTCTTC. It is translated as CASSSRTGGSRGSSYNEQFF.

The chain joins TRBV29-1 to TRBJ2-1; 10 nucleotides line up with TRBD2. J was trimmed by 9 bases and V by 8 bases; bases with no gene match: 16. The CDR3 runs to 15 residues. The germline gives CDR1 SQVTM, CDR2 ANQGSEA. CDR3 loop: CSPSIIAGGPGEQFF. Written as DNA, the CDR3 is TGCAGCCCAAGCATTATAGCGGGGGGCCCCGGTGAGCAGTTCTTC.

The chain carries TRBV6-5 and TRBJ1-2; 8 bases fit TRBD1. There are 12 residues in the CDR3. V shed 6 bases and J 5 bases; nucleotides not matched to a gene: 2. CDR1 and CDR2 from the germline V gene are MNHEY and SVGAGI. In DNA, the CDR3 is TGTGCCAGCAGACGGACAGGGTATGGCTACACCTTC. Its protein product is CASRRTGYGYTF.

A single count supports this clone. The chain has TRBV10-2 and TRBJ1-2, with 9 bases aligning to TRBD1. CDR1 and CDR2 from the germline V gene are WSHSY and SAAADI. The CDR3 has 13 amino acids. V lost 6 bases, J lost 5 bases, and 4 bases stayed unmatched. The CDR3 DNA follows: TGCGCCAGCAGGACAGGGGGAGGGTATGGCTACACCTTC. Translation gives CASRTGGGYGYTF.

The chain links TRBV30 to TRBJ1-4; D is uncertain. The CDR3 spans 13 residues. V was trimmed by 3 bases and J by 13 bases, leaving 18 bases between them. Germline CDR1 GTSNPN, CDR2 SVGIG (reference sequence). CDR3 nucleotide sequence: TGTGCCTGGAGATCGGCCACTCGAGGGTTACTGTTTTTT. Amino acids: CAWRSATRGLLFF.

This rearrangement joins TRBV5-1 to TRBJ2-1; possibly TRBD1 for D (7 bases). The germline V and J ends were trimmed by 0 bases and 0 bases, with 22 bases remaining between them. This CDR3 has 20 amino acids. Germline CDR1 is SGHRS and CDR2 is YFSETQ. The CDR3 here is CASSLVGGGAGTSSYNEQFF. DNA for the CDR3: TGCGCCAGCAGCTTGGTAGGAGGGGGCGCAGGGACGAGCTCCTACAATGAGCAGTTCTTC.